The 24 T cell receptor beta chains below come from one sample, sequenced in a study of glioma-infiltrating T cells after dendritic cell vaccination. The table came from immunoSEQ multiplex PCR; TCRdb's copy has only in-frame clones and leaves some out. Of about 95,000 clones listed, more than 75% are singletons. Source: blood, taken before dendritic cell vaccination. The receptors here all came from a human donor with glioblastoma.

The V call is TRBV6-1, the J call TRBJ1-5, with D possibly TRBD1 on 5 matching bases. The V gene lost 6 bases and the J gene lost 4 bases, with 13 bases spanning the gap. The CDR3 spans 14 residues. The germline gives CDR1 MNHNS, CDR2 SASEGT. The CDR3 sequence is CASSSGGLNQPQHF. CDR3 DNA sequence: TGTGCCAGCAGCTCCGGGGGACTAAATCAGCCCCAGCATTTT.

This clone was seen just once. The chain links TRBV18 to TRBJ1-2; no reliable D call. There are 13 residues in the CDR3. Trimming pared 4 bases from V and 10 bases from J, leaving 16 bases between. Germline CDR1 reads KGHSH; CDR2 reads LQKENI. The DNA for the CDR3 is TGTGCCAGCTCACTTTACGGGTCTGATGACTACACCTTC. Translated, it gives CASSLYGSDDYTF.

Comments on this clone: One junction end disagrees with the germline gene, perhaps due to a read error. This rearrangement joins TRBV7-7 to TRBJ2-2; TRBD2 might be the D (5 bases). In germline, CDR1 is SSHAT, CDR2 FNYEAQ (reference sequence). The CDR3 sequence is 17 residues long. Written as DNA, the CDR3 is TGTGCTAGCAGCCGACGGCCGGTCAGCGGTAACACCGGGGAGCTGTTTTTT. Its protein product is CASSRRPVSGNTGELFF.

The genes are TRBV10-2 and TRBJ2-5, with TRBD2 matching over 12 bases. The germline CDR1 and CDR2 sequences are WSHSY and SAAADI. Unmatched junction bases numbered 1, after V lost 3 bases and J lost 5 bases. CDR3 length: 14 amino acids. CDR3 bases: TGCGCCAGCAGTGATACTAGCGGGGGGGAGACCCAGTACTTC. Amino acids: CASSDTSGGETQYF.

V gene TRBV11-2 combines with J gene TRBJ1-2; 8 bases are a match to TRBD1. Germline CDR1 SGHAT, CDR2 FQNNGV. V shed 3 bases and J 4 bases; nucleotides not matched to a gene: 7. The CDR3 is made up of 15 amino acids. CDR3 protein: CASSLQGQGGYGYTF. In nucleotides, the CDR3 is TGTGCCAGCAGCTTGCAAGGACAGGGCGGCTATGGCTACACCTTC.

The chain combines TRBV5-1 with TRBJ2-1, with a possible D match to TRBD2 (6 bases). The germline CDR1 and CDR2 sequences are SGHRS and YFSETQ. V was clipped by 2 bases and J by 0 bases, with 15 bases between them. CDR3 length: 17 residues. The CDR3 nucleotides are TGCGCCAGCAGCTTTCGGCGCTGGGGAGGCTCCTACAATGAGCAGTTCTTC. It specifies CASSFRRWGGSYNEQFF.

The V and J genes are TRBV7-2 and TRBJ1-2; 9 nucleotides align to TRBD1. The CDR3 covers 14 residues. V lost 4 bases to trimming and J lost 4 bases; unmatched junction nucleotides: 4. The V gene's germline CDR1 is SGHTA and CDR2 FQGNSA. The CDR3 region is CASSWDRAGYGYTF. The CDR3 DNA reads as TGTGCCAGCAGCTGGGACAGGGCCGGCTATGGCTACACCTTC.

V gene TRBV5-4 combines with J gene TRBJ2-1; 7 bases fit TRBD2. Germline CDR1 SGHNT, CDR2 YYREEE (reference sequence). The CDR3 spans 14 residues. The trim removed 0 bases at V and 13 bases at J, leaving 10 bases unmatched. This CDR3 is CASSLVVTGGPQFF. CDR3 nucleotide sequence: TGTGCCAGCAGCTTGGTCGTAACGGGGGGACCTCAGTTCTTC. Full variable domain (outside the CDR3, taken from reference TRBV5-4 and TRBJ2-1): ETGVTQSPTHLIKTRGQQVTLRCSSQSGHNTVSWYQQALGQGPQFIFQYYREEENGRGNFPPRFSGLQFPNYSSELNVNALELDDSALYLCASSLVVTGGPQFFGPGTRLTVL.

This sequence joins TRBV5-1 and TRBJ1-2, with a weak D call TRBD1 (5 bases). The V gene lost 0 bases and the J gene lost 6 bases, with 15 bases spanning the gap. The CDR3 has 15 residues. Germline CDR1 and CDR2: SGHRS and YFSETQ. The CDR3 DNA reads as TGCGCCAGCAGCTTGGGGTCGGGGGGGTCCGATGGCTACACCTTC. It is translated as CASSLGSGGSDGYTF.

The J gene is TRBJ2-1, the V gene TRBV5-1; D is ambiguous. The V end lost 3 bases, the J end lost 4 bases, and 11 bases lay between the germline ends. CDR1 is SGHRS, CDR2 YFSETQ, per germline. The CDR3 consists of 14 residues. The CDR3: CASSYPTQYNEQFF. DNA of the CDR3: TGCGCCAGCAGCTACCCAACACAATACAATGAGCAGTTCTTC.

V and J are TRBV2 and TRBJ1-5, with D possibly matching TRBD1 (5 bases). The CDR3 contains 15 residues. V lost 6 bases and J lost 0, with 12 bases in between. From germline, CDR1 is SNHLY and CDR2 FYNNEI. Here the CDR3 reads CASRAGGYSNQPQHF. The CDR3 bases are TGTGCCAGCAGGGCGGGGGGGTATAGCAATCAGCCCCAGCATTTT.

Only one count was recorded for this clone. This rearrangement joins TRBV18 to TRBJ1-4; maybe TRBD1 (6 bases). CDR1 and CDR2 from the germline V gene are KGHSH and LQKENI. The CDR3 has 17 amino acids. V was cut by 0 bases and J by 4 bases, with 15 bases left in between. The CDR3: CASSPPMTGEYNEKLFF. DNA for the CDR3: TGTGCCAGCTCACCACCGATGACAGGAGAATATAATGAAAAACTGTTTTTT.

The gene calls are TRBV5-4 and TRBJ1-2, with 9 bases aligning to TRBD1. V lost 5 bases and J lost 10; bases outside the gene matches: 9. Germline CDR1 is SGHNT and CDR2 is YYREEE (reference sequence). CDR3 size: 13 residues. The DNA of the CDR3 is TGTGCCAGCAGTAGGGGACAGGGATACGACTACACCTTC. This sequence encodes CASSRGQGYDYTF.

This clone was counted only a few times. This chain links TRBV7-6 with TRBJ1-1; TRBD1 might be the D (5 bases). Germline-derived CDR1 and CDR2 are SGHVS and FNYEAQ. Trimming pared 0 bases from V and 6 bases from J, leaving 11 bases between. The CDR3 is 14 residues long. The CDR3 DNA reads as TGTGCCAGCAGCTTAGCGGGGGGAGTGGCTGAAGCTTTCTTT. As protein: CASSLAGGVAEAFF.

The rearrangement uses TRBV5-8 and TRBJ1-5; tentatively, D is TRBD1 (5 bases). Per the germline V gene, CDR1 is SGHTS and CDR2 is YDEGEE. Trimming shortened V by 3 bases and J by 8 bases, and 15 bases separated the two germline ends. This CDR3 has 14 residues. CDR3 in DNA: TGTGCCAGCAGCTGGGGGGGACCAGGAGAGCCCCAGCATTTT. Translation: CASSWGGPGEPQHF. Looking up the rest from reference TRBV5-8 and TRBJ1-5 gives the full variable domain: EAGVTQSPTHLIKTRGQQATLRCSPISGHTSVYWYQQALGLGLQFLLWYDEGEERNRGNFPPRFSGRQFPNYSSELNVNALELEDSALYLCASSWGGPGEPQHFGDGTRLSIL.

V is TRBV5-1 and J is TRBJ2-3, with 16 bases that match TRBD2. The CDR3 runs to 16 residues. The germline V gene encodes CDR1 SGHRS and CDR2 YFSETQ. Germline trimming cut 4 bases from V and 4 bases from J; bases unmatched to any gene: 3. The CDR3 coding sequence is TGCGCCAGCAGCCACGGGACTAGCGGGGGGGCAGATACGCAGTATTTT. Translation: CASSHGTSGGADTQYF.

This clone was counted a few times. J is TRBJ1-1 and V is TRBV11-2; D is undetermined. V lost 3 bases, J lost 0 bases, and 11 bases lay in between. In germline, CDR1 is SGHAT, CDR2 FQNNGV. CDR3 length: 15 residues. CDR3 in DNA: TGTGCCAGCAGCTTCGATTCGGACTTGAACACTGAAGCTTTCTTT. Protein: CASSFDSDLNTEAFF.

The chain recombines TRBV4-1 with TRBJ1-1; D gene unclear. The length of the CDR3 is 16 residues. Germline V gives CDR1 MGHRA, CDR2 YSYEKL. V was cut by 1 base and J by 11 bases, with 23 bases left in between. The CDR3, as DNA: TGCGCCAGCAGCCAAGCCGGGAGCCATGCCCGAAGTGGGGCTTTCTTT. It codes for CASSQAGSHARSGAFF.

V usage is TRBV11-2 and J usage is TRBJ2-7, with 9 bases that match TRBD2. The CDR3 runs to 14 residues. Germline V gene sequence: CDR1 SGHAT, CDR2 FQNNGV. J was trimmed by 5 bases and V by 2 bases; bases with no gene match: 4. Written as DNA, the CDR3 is TGTGCCAGCAGCTTATTTAGCGGGAGCGACGAGCAGTACTTC. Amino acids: CASSLFSGSDEQYF.

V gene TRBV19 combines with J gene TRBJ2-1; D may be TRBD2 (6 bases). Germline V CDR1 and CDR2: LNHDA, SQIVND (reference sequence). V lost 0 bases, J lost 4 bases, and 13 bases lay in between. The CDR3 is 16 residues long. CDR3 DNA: TGTGCCAGTAGTATAGATTTCGGGGGTGGGTACAATGAGCAGTTCTTC. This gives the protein CASSIDFGGGYNEQFF.

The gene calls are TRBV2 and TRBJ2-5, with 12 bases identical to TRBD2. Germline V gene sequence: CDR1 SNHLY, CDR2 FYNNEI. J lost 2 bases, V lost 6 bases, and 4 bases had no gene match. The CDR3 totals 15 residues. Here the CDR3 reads CASSALAGGQETQYF. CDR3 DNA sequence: TGTGCCAGCAGCGCACTAGCGGGGGGTCAAGAGACCCAGTACTTC.

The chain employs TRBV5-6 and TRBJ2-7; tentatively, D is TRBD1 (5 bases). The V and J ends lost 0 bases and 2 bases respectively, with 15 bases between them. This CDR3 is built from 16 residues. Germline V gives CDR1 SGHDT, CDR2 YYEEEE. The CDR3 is CASSLGEGAIPYEQYF. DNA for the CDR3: TGTGCCAGCAGCTTGGGCGAAGGGGCCATTCCCTACGAGCAGTACTTC.

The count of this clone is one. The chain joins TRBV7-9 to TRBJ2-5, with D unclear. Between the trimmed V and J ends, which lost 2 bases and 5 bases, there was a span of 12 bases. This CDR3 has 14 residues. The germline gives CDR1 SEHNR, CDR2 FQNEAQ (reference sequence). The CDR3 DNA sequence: TGTGCCAGCAGCTTAACTTCGGTGCGGGAGACCCAGTACTTC. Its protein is CASSLTSVRETQYF.

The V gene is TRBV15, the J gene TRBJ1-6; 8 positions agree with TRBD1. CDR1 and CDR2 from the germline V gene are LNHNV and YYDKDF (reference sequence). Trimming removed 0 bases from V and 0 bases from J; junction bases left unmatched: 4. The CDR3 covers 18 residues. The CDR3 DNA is TGTGCCACCAGCAGAGACAGGGGGCTCAGCTCCTATAATTCACCCCTCCACTTT. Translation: CATSRDRGLSSYNSPLHF.